This entry concerns a single TCR beta chain. Its specificity is unknown. The data originate from a study of blood T cells in healthy people across ages. Findings and limits, study-wide: CMV status of donors was not determined, possibly confounding expanded clonotype changes.

Peripheral blood samples of 7.5 to 10 milliliters were drawn from each donor. It was with a sample-barcoded 5' primer and a J-beta primer mix that a second PCR of roughly 6 to 12 cycles was run. Every cDNA molecule bore a tag from a template-switch adaptor containing 12 random nucleotides. TCRdb independently ran MiXCR on the 5' RACE reads; one entry per CDR3 protein. The table shows approximately 770,000 distinct CDR3 sequences, with roughly 60% occurring only once. Sequencing was done on a sample of blood. The origin of this receptor is a man aged 25 to 40 in good health.

This CDR3 is CASSLAGGEEKLFF. CDR3 sequence (DNA): TGTGCCAGCAGCTTAGCAGGGGGAGAAGAAAAACTGTTTTTT. This sequence joins TRBV7-9 and TRBJ1-4, with D perhaps matching TRBD1 (6 bases). Trimming took off 0 bases at V and 8 bases at J, with 10 bases between the two ends. Germline V lookup: CDR1 SEHNR, CDR2 FQNEAQ (reference sequence). The CDR3 is 14 amino acids.